This TCR beta chain emerged from a study of cytomegalovirus exposure and HLA in healthy donors. Study details: Out of roughly 170 million T cells, an earlier analysis found 117 million unique TCR beta sequences in total. Findings of the study overall: Later analysis suggested most CMV-associated TCR beta chains were HLA-restricted. A link between a missense DCLRE1C variant and TCR beta V- and J-gene trimming emerged from a later analysis. The classifier reportedly diagnosed cytomegalovirus status with high sensitivity and specificity.

Comments on this clone: Its antigen is undetermined.

CDR1 is SGHRS and CDR2 is YFSETQ in the germline V gene. This CDR3 has 16 residues. The V and J ends lost 3 bases and 2 bases respectively, with 18 bases between them. Amplification used 60 Vbeta primers and 13 Jbeta primers. Libraries were prepared by immunoSEQ multiplex PCR; TCRdb keeps only in-frame clonotypes and omits some of them. The data contain about 110,000 clones, about 68% of them singletons. The rearrangement links TRBV5-1 to TRBJ2-7; perhaps TRBD2 as D (5 bases). This clonotype was sampled from a middle-aged woman in good health and CMV-seropositive. The sequencing sample was made of PBMCs. CDR3 sequence reads: CASSWDSEGAAYEQYF. The CDR3 bases are TGCGCCAGCAGCTGGGATAGCGAGGGAGCGGCCTACGAGCAGTACTTC.